These 25 T cell receptor beta chains were all obtained from the same sample, sequenced in a study of cytomegalovirus exposure and HLA in healthy donors. Profiling relied on immunoSEQ multiplex PCR, and the TCRdb table lists in-frame clones only, not all of them. The sample has approximately 200,000 clones; approximately 88% are singletons. The sequencing input was PBMCs. The receptors were sampled from a man aged 18 to 30 in good health and CMV-seropositive.

V is TRBV7-8 and J is TRBJ2-1, with a tentative D call TRBD1 (5 bases). Germline CDR1 reads SGHVS; CDR2 reads FQNEAQ. V lost 5 bases and J lost 8, with 19 bases in between. The CDR3 has 15 residues. For the CDR3, the DNA is TGTGCCAGCAGCCAGGGTCGGATCAATATTCATGAGCAGTTCTTC. Translating it yields CASSQGRINIHEQFF.

The chain employs TRBV27 and TRBJ2-7; 8 positions match TRBD1. CDR1 and CDR2 from the germline V gene are MNHEY and SMNVEV (reference sequence). The CDR3 has 13 residues. V trimming: 6 bases; J trimming: 3 bases; junction bases outside the gene matches: 4. For the CDR3, the DNA is TGTGCCAGCAGAGGACAGGGTGTCTACGAGCAGTACTTC. It encodes CASRGQGVYEQYF.

This clone was found once. The chain combines TRBV7-3 with TRBJ2-2; TRBD2 agrees at 8 bases. CDR1 SGHTA and CDR2 FQGTGA come from the germline V gene. The CDR3 extends over 17 amino acids. V shed 4 bases, J shed 6 bases, and the junction held 13 bases outside the gene matches. CDR3 in amino acids: CASSSPGRGGPAGELFF. The DNA for the CDR3 is TGTGCCAGCAGCTCCCCCGGCCGGGGGGGGCCGGCCGGGGAGCTGTTTTTT. Complete variable domain (other parts from reference TRBV7-3 and TRBJ2-2): GAGVSQTPSNKVTEKGKYVELRCDPISGHTALYWYRQSLGQGPEFLIYFQGTGAADDSGLPNDRFFAVRPEGSVSTLKIQRTERGDSAVYLCASSSPGRGGPAGELFFGEGSRLTVL.

CDR3 DNA sequence: TGTGCCAGCAGCCAAGGGGACAGGGCTTTTGTTGGTGAAAAACTGTTTTTT. Translation: CASSQGDRAFVGEKLFF. This chain links TRBV14 with TRBJ1-4; TRBD1 agrees at 9 bases. Germline V CDR1 and CDR2: SGHDN, FVKESK. The CDR3 totals 17 residues. The trim removed 1 base at V and 7 bases at J, leaving 10 bases unmatched.

As for this clone: A read error may account for a junction end that differs from germline. The chain combines TRBV7-2 with TRBJ2-7; D is possibly TRBD2 (6 bases). This CDR3 has 14 residues. Germline CDR1 and CDR2: SGHTA and FQGNSA. The DNA of the CDR3 is TGTGCCAGCAGCCTAGGTTCTCGGGAGACCGTTGACACCTTC. Its protein is CASSLGSRETVDTF.

V gene TRBV29-1 combines with J gene TRBJ2-3; 8 bases agree with TRBD2. CDR3 length: 13 residues. Looked up from germline, CDR1 is SQVTM and CDR2 is ANQGSEA. The junction had 1 base not matched to a gene; V was cut back by 2 bases and J by 3 bases. The CDR3 region is CSVEIAGTDTQYF. DNA for the CDR3: TGCAGCGTTGAAATAGCGGGAACAGATACGCAGTATTTT.

The gene calls are TRBV19 and TRBJ1-1; 11 bases match TRBD1. V shed 4 bases and J 9 bases; nucleotides not matched to a gene: 7. Germline V gives CDR1 LNHDA, CDR2 SQIVND (reference sequence). The CDR3 runs 14 residues. CDR3 residues: CASSRSGQGAKAFF. The CDR3, as DNA: TGTGCCAGTAGTAGATCCGGACAGGGGGCTAAAGCTTTCTTT.

The gene calls are TRBV6-6 and TRBJ2-1, with TRBD2 as a possible D gene (5 bases). The germline CDR1 and CDR2 sequences are MNHNY and SVGAGI (reference sequence). The CDR3 contains 16 residues. With 0 bases removed from V and 3 bases from J, the gap between germline ends came to 12 bases. CDR3 region: CASSYSYREIYNEQFF. The DNA of the CDR3 is TGTGCCAGCAGTTACTCGTACCGGGAAATCTACAATGAGCAGTTCTTC.

The chain carries TRBV28 and TRBJ1-1; no clear D. Trimming took off 5 bases at V and 4 bases at J, with 14 bases between the two ends. Germline values: CDR1 MDHEN, CDR2 SYDVKM. CDR3 length equals 14 residues. Here the CDR3 DNA reads TGTGCCAGCAGTCCGCCACACCGATCCACTGAAGCTTTCTTT. It yields the protein CASSPPHRSTEAFF.

The rearrangement links TRBV7-9 to TRBJ2-1, with 8 bases aligning to TRBD1. Germline values: CDR1 SEHNR, CDR2 FQNEAQ (reference sequence). This CDR3 has 15 amino acids. Trimming took 3 bases from V and 1 from J; bases not matched to a gene: 2. CDR3 sequence (DNA): TGTGCCAGCAGCTTCCAGGGGGCTTCCTACAATGAGCAGTTCTTC. Its translation: CASSFQGASYNEQFF.

The chain is built from TRBV4-3 and TRBJ1-5, with TRBD1 identical over 7 bases. The V gene end was trimmed by 0 bases and the J gene end by 2 bases; junction bases not matched to a gene: 1. CDR3 size: 15 residues. Germline CDR1 is LGHNA and CDR2 is YSLEER. The CDR3 region has the DNA TGCGCCAGCAGCCAAGATGGGACAGGCAATCAGCCCCAGCATTTT. As protein: CASSQDGTGNQPQHF.

This chain uses TRBV5-4 with TRBJ2-1; possible D gene TRBD2, 5 bases. The CDR3 totals 15 residues. Trimming stripped 1 base from V and 1 base from J, with 9 bases between. The germline CDR1 and CDR2 sequences are SGHNT and YYREEE (reference sequence). The CDR3 loop is CASSLIRTSYNEQFF. CDR3 in DNA: TGTGCCAGCAGCTTGATTAGGACTTCCTACAATGAGCAGTTCTTC.

The rearrangement links TRBV4-1 to TRBJ1-2; 9 nucleotides match TRBD1. J was trimmed by 4 bases and V by 6 bases; bases with no gene match: 3. The germline V gene encodes CDR1 MGHRA and CDR2 YSYEKL. The CDR3 has 13 residues. In nucleotides, the CDR3 is TGCGCCAGCAGGGACAGGGGTGGCTATGGCTACACCTTC. Amino acids: CASRDRGGYGYTF.

The chain has TRBV9 and TRBJ2-1; 9 bases are shared with TRBD2. The CDR3 contains 18 residues. Unmatched junction bases numbered 13, after V lost 4 bases and J lost 2 bases. Germline CDR1 reads SGDLS; CDR2 reads YYNGEE. The CDR3 bases are TGTGCCAGCAGCTCCCACCCTCTTAGCGGGAGTCCCTACAATGAGCAGTTCTTC. Translation gives CASSSHPLSGSPYNEQFF.

The chain has TRBV6-1 and TRBJ1-4; TRBD1 aligns across 11 bases. V lost 3 bases and J lost 12; bases outside the gene matches: 6. The CDR3 sequence is 14 residues long. CDR1 and CDR2 from the germline V gene are MNHNS and SASEGT. CDR3 residues: CASSDSGTGGQLFF. CDR3 sequence (DNA): TGTGCCAGCAGTGATTCCGGGACAGGGGGGCAACTGTTTTTT.

Ten or more counts support this clone. The chain is built from TRBV6-5 and TRBJ2-3, with 8 bases matching TRBD1. With V trimmed by 10 bases and J by 0 bases, 9 bases remained unmatched. Germline V gene data show CDR1 as MNHEY and CDR2 as SVGAGI. There are 15 residues in the CDR3. CDR3 loop: CATTDQGASTDTQYF. DNA for the CDR3: TGTGCCACCACCGACCAGGGGGCTAGCACAGATACGCAGTATTTT.

The rearrangement uses TRBV4-1 and TRBJ1-5, with 10 nucleotides matching TRBD1. Germline V gives CDR1 MGHRA, CDR2 YSYEKL. The CDR3 loop spans 15 amino acids. Trimming took 3 bases from V and 4 from J; bases not matched to a gene: 3. The CDR3 protein is CASSHLGQGNQPQHF. In nucleotides, the CDR3 is TGCGCCAGCAGCCATCTGGGACAGGGGAATCAGCCCCAGCATTTT.

About this clone: The sample contains more than one DNA sequence encoding this CDR3. This chain connects TRBV27 to TRBJ2-7; 7 nucleotides line up with TRBD2. Germline loops: CDR1 MNHEY, CDR2 SMNVEV (reference sequence). Trimming at V came to 3 bases and at J to 3 bases, leaving 2 bases not matched to a gene. The length of the CDR3 is 13 residues. In nucleotides, the CDR3 is TGTGCCAGCAGTTTGGGGGGGGGCTACGAGCAGTACTTC. Its translation is CASSLGGGYEQYF.

The chain combines TRBV7-9 with TRBJ1-2, with D perhaps matching TRBD1 (5 bases). Trimming pared 8 bases from V and 8 bases from J, leaving 27 bases between. Germline CDR1 SEHNR, CDR2 FQNEAQ (reference sequence). The CDR3 covers 16 residues. CDR3 sequence reads: CASPTKGAGRRRGYTF. Here the CDR3 DNA reads TGTGCCAGCCCTACAAAAGGGGCAGGTCGGCGTCGCGGCTACACCTTC.

The chain couples TRBV4-1 to TRBJ2-5; TRBD2 aligns across 10 bases. The CDR3 spans 17 residues. Germline V gene lookup returns CDR1 MGHRA and CDR2 YSYEKL. V lost 2 bases and J lost 4; bases outside the gene matches: 10. The CDR3 spells CASSQRSRTSGSETQYF. In DNA form, the CDR3 reads TGCGCCAGCAGCCAACGTAGTCGGACTAGCGGATCAGAGACCCAGTACTTC.

This chain uses TRBV13 with TRBJ1-4; the D is unclear. There are 13 residues in the CDR3. Looked up from germline, CDR1 is PRHDT and CDR2 is FYEKMQ (reference sequence). Between the trimmed V and J ends, which lost 5 bases and 5 bases, there was a span of 9 bases. The CDR3 region is CASSRLTNEKLFF. In nucleotides, the CDR3 is TGTGCCAGCAGCCGATTAACAAATGAAAAACTGTTTTTT.

This rearrangement joins TRBV30 to TRBJ2-1, with TRBD1 matching 11 bases. V lost 4 bases, J lost 7 bases, and 12 bases stayed unmatched. The V gene's germline CDR1 is GTSNPN and CDR2 SVGIG (reference sequence). The CDR3 runs 16 residues. The CDR3 nucleotides are TGTGCCTGGACCCCAATAGGGACAGGGGGTAGTAATGAGCAGTTCTTC. This translates into CAWTPIGTGGSNEQFF.

The V gene is TRBV11-2, the J gene TRBJ2-7; 9 bases fit TRBD1. Germline trimming cut 4 bases from V and 0 bases from J; bases unmatched to any gene: 10. The CDR3 runs 17 residues. The germline V gene has CDR1 SGHAT and CDR2 FQNNGV. The CDR3 region has the DNA TGTGCCAGCAGCTCCCCGGGACAGGGAACCCCCTCCTACGAGCAGTACTTC. The encoded protein is CASSSPGQGTPSYEQYF.

The rearrangement uses TRBV4-2 and TRBJ2-3, with 10 bases aligning to TRBD2. The ends lost 3 bases at V and 4 bases at J; junction bases unmatched: 4. This CDR3 region has 15 residues. Germline CDR1 reads LGHNA; CDR2 reads YNFKEQ. The CDR3 loop reads CASSQKAGGADTQYF. CDR3 nucleotides: TGTGCCAGCAGCCAGAAAGCGGGAGGGGCAGATACGCAGTATTTT.

The chain has TRBV6-5 and TRBJ1-2; 7 nucleotides align to TRBD1. Germline CDR1 is MNHEY and CDR2 is SVGAGI. The V and J ends lost 2 bases and 4 bases, in that order; junction bases with no gene match: 4. CDR3 length: 14 amino acids. The CDR3 DNA follows: TGTGCCAGCAGTTACCGGGGACAGATCTATGGCTACACCTTC. The encoded protein is CASSYRGQIYGYTF.